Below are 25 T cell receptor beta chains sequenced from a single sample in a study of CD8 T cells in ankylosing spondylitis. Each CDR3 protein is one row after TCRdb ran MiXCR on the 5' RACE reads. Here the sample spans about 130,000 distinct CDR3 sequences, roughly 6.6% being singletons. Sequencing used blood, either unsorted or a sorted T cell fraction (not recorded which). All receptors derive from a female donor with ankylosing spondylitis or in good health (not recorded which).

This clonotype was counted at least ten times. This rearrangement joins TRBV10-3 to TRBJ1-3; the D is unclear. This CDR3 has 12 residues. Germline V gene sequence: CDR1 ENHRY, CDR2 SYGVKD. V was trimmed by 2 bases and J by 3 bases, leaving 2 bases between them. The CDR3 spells CAISEVGNTIYF. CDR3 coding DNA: TGTGCCATCAGTGAGGTTGGAAACACCATATATTTT.

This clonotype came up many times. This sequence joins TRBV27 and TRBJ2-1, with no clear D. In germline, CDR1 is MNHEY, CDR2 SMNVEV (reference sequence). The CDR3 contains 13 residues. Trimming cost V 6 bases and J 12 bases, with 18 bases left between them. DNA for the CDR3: TGTGCCAGCAGGGCTTACGAGGCTGTGCGGCAGTTCTTC. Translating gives CASRAYEAVRQFF.

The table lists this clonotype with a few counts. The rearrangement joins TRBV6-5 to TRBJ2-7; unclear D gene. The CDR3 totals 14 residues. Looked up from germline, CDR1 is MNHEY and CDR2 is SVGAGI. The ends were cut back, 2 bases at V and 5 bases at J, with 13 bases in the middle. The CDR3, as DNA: TGTGCCAGCAGTTACGCAGAGAGAAGCGACGAGCAGTACTTC. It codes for CASSYAERSDEQYF.

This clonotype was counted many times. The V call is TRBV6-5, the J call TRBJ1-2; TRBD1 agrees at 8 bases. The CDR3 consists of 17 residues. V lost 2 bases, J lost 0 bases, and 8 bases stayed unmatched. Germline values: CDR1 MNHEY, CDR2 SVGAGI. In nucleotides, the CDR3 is TGTGCCAGCAGTTACGTGCAGGGGGCAGCCTCTAACTATGGCTACACCTTC. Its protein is CASSYVQGAASNYGYTF.

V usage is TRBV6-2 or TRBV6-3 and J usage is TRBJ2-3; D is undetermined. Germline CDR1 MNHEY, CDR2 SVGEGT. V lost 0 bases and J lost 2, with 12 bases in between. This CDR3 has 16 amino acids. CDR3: CASSYSSSAYTDTQYF. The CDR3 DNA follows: TGTGCCAGCAGTTACTCGAGCAGCGCCTACACAGATACGCAGTATTTT.

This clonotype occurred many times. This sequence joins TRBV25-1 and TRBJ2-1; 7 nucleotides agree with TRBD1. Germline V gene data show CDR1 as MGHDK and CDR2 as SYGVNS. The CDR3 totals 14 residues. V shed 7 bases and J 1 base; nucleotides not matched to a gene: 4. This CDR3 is CASTPTGSYNEQFF. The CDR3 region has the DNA TGTGCCAGCACTCCGACAGGGTCCTACAATGAGCAGTTCTTC.

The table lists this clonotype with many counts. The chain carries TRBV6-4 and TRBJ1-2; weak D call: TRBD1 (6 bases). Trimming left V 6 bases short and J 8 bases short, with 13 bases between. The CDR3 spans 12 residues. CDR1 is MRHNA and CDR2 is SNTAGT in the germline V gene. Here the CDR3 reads CASSHGGQGYTF. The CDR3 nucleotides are TGTGCCAGCAGCCACGGGGGGCAAGGCTACACCTTC.

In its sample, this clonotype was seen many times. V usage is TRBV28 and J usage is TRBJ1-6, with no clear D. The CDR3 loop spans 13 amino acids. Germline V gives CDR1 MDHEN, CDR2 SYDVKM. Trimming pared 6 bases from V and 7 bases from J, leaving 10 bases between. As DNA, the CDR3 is TGTGCCAGCAGGAACGAGGGAAATTCACCCCTCCACTTT. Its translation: CASRNEGNSPLHF.

CDR3 protein: CASSPGLTEAFF. CDR3 coding DNA: TGTGCCAGCAGCCCGGGACTCACTGAAGCTTTCTTT. V is TRBV5-4 and J is TRBJ1-1; D might be TRBD1 (5 bases). The CDR3 is 12 amino acids. V lost 4 bases to trimming and J lost 4 bases, with 8 bases between them. Germline V gene data show CDR1 as SGHNT and CDR2 as YYREEE (reference sequence).

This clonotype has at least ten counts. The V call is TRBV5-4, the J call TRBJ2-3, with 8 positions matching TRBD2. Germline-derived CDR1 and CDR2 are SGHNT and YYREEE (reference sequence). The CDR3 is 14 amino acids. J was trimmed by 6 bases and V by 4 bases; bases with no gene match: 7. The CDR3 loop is CASSPGLEGDTQYF. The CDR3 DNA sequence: TGTGCCAGCAGCCCGGGACTAGAGGGGGATACGCAGTATTTT.

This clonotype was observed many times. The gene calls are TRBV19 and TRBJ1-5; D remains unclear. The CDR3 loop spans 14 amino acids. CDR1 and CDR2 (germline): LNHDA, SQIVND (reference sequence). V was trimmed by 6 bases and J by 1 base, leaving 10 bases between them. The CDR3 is CASRWGGSNQPQHF. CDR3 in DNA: TGTGCCAGTAGATGGGGTGGCAGCAATCAGCCCCAGCATTTT.

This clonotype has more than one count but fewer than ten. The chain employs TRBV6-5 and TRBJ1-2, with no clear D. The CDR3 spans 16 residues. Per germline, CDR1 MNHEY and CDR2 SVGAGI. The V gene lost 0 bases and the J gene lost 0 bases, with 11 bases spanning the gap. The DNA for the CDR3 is TGTGCCAGCAGTTACTCCAAGGACCGCCCTAACTATGGCTACACCTTC. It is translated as CASSYSKDRPNYGYTF.

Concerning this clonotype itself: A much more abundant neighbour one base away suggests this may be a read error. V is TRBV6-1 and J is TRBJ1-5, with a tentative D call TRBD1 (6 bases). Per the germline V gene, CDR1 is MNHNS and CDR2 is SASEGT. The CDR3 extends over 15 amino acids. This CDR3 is CASSGGGRGPQLQHF. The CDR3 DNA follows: TGTGCCAGCAGCGGGGGGGGCAGGGGCCCTCAGCTCCAGCATTTT.

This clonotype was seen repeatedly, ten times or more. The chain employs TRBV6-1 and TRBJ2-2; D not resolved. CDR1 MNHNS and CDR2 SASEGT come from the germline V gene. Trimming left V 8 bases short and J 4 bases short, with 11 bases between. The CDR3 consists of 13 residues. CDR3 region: CASLRQFTGELFF. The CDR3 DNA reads TGTGCCAGCTTGCGTCAGTTCACCGGGGAGCTGTTTTTT.

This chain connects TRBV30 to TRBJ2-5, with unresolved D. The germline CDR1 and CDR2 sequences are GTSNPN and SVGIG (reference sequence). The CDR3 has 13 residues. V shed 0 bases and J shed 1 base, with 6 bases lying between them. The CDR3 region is CAWSVWAQETQYF. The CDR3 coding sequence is TGTGCCTGGAGTGTGTGGGCCCAAGAGACCCAGTACTTC.

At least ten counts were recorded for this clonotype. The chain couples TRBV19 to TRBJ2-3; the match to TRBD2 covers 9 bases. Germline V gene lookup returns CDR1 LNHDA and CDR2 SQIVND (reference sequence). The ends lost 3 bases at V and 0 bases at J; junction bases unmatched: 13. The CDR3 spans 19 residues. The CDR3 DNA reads TGTGCCAGTAGTATTGAGCTCAGCGGGGGGTTTTCTAGCACAGATACGCAGTATTTT. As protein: CASSIELSGGFSSTDTQYF.

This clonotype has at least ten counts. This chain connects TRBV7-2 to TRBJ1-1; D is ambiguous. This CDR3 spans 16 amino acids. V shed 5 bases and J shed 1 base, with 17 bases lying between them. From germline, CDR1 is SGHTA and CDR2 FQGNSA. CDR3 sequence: CASSPPDTWKNTEAFF. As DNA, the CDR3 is TGTGCCAGCAGCCCCCCCGACACCTGGAAGAACACTGAAGCTTTCTTT.

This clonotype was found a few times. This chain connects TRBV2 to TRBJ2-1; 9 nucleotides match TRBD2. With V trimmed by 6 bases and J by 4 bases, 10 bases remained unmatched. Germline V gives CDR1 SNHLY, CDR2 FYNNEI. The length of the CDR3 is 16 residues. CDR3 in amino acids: CASSPSGTSWYNEQFF. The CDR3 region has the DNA TGTGCCAGCAGCCCCTCGGGGACTAGCTGGTACAATGAGCAGTTCTTC.

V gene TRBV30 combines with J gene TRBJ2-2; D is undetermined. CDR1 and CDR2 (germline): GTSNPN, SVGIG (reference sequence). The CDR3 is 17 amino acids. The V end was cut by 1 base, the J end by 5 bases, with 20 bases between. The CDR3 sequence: CAWSALGSRGRTGELFF. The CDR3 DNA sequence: TGTGCCTGGAGTGCGCTTGGGTCCCGCGGAAGGACCGGGGAGCTGTTTTTT. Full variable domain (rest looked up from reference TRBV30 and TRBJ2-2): SQTIHQWPATLVQPVGSPLSLECTVEGTSNPNLYWYRQAAGRGLQLLFYSVGIGQISSEVPQNLSASRPQDRQFILSSKKLLLSDSGFYLCAWSALGSRGRTGELFFGEGSRLTVL.

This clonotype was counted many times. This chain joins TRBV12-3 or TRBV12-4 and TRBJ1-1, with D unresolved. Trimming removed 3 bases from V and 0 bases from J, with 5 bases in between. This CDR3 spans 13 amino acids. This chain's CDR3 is CASSFYLNTEAFF. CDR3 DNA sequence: TGTGCCAGCAGTTTTTACCTGAACACTGAAGCTTTCTTT.

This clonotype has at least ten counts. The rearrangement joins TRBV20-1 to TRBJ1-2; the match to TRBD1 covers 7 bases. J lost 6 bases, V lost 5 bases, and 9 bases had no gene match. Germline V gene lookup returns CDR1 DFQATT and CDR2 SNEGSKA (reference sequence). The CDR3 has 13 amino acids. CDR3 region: CSAGDRATDGYTF. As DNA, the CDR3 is TGCAGTGCTGGGGACAGAGCAACGGATGGCTACACCTTC.

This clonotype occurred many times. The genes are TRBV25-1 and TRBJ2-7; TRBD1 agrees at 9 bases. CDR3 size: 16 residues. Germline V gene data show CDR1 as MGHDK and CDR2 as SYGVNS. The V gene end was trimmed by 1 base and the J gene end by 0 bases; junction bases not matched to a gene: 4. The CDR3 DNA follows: TGTGCCAGCAGTGAATTGGACAGGGGAGACTCCTACGAGCAGTACTTC. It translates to CASSELDRGDSYEQYF.

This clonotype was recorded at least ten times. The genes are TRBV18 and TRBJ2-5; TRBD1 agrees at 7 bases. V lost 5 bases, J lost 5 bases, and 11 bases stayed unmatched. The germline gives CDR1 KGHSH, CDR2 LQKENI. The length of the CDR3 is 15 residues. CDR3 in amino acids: CASSTEGAKRETQYF. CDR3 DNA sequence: TGTGCCAGCTCAACCGAGGGGGCGAAGAGGGAGACCCAGTACTTC.

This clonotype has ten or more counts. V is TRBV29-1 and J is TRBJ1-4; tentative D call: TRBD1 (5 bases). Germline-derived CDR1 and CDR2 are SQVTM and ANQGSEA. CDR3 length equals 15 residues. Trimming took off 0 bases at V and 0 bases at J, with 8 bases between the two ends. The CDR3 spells CSVEDLGATNEKLFF. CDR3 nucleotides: TGCAGCGTTGAAGATTTAGGGGCAACTAATGAAAAACTGTTTTTT.

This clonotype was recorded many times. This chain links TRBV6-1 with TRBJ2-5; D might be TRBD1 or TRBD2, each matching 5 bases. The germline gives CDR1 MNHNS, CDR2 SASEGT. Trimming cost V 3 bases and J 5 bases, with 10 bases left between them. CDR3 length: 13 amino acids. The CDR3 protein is CASSDWGYETQYF. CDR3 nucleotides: TGTGCCAGCAGTGACTGGGGGTACGAGACCCAGTACTTC.